Listed below are T cell receptor beta chains from one sample, sequenced in a study of technical replicates of blood from a few donors. This table comes from immunoSEQ multiplex PCR, and its TCRdb copy is limited to in-frame clones, with some not included. The sample lists roughly 70,000 clones; more than 85% were seen once. The sequenced sample was PBMCs. The origin of the receptors is a human donor in good health. Some clones in this sample may be carry-over from other donors' samples. The CDR3 runs from the conserved cysteine through the conserved F or W. Fields, in order: CDR3 length, D gene, V gene, clone size, J gene, CDR3 DNA, CDR3 protein. The D gene is left open where the match is weak. Only part of the rows carry a size: once, few, many, or a class if the clone is expanded.

cdr3_length: 13; d_call: -; v_call: TRBV7-7; clone_size: -; j_call: TRBJ2-7; cdr3_nt: TGTGCCAGCAGCTTAGCGCTACTAAACGAGCAGTACTTC; cdr3_aa: CASSLALLNEQYF
cdr3_length: 15; d_call: -; v_call: TRBV7-2; clone_size: -; j_call: TRBJ2-5; cdr3_nt: TGTGCCAGCAGCTCAACATCAAAAGACCAAGAGACCCAGTACTTC; cdr3_aa: CASSSTSKDQETQYF
cdr3_length: 13; d_call: TRBD1; v_call: TRBV7-2; clone_size: -; j_call: TRBJ2-5; cdr3_nt: TGTGCCAGCAGCTTACCAGGGGGCAAGACCCAGTACTTC; cdr3_aa: CASSLPGGKTQYF
cdr3_length: 13; d_call: -; v_call: TRBV7-9; clone_size: -; j_call: TRBJ2-7; cdr3_nt: TGTGCCAGCCGCGGGGCGGGGGCGCCAGAGCAGTACTTC; cdr3_aa: CASRGAGAPEQYF
cdr3_length: 14; d_call: -; v_call: TRBV5-1; clone_size: -; j_call: TRBJ1-2; cdr3_nt: TGCGCCAGCAGCTTGCTAACAGGGAGGGATGGCTACACCTTC; cdr3_aa: CASSLLTGRDGYTF
cdr3_length: 20; d_call: TRBD2; v_call: TRBV5-1; clone_size: -; j_call: TRBJ2-1; cdr3_nt: TGCGCCAGCGCCCTCATAGCGGGAGGCTCCCCCTGGTTGGGCTACAATGAGCAGTTCTTC; cdr3_aa: CASALIAGGSPWLGYNEQFF
cdr3_length: 16; d_call: -; v_call: TRBV6-5; clone_size: -; j_call: TRBJ2-7; cdr3_nt: TGTGCCAGCAGTTACTCGATGGCAGTCAGCTCCTACGAGCAGTACTTC; cdr3_aa: CASSYSMAVSSYEQYF
cdr3_length: 17; d_call: TRBD1; v_call: TRBV5-4; clone_size: -; j_call: TRBJ2-3; cdr3_nt: TGTGCCAGCAGCCCCCGTCCGGACAGGATTAGCACAGATACGCAGTATTTT; cdr3_aa: CASSPRPDRISTDTQYF
cdr3_length: 14; d_call: -; v_call: TRBV4-3; clone_size: -; j_call: TRBJ2-7; cdr3_nt: TGCGCCAGCAGCCAAGATCGCGAATCCTACGAGCAGTACTTC; cdr3_aa: CASSQDRESYEQYF
cdr3_length: 14; d_call: -; v_call: TRBV5-8; clone_size: -; j_call: TRBJ1-6; cdr3_nt: TGTGCCAGCAGCTTGAATCCTCCAGGGTCACCCCTCCACTTT; cdr3_aa: CASSLNPPGSPLHF
cdr3_length: 13; d_call: -; v_call: TRBV7-9; clone_size: -; j_call: TRBJ2-1; cdr3_nt: TGTGCCAGCAGCTTGACAGGTGACAATGAGCAGTTCTTC; cdr3_aa: CASSLTGDNEQFF
cdr3_length: 14; d_call: -; v_call: TRBV19; clone_size: -; j_call: TRBJ2-3; cdr3_nt: TGTGCCAGTAGTATAACAGGGTTCACAGATACGCAGTATTTT; cdr3_aa: CASSITGFTDTQYF
cdr3_length: 14; d_call: -; v_call: TRBV2; clone_size: -; j_call: TRBJ2-3; cdr3_nt: TGTGCCAGCAGATCAAGTTCCACCAGAGATACGCAGTATTTT; cdr3_aa: CASRSSSTRDTQYF
cdr3_length: 16; d_call: TRBD1; v_call: TRBV19; clone_size: -; j_call: TRBJ1-5; cdr3_nt: TGTGCCAGTAATCCGACAGGGGTATTCGGCAATCAGCCCCAGCATTTT; cdr3_aa: CASNPTGVFGNQPQHF
cdr3_length: 14; d_call: TRBD1; v_call: TRBV6-1; clone_size: -; j_call: TRBJ1-2; cdr3_nt: TGTGCCAGCAGTGAAGCAGGGACAGGTAACGGCTACACCTTC; cdr3_aa: CASSEAGTGNGYTF
cdr3_length: 15; d_call: TRBD1; v_call: TRBV7-9; clone_size: -; j_call: TRBJ2-7; cdr3_nt: TGTGCCAGCAGCTTAGCAGGGACAGGGGGGTACGAGCAGTACTTC; cdr3_aa: CASSLAGTGGYEQYF
cdr3_length: 15; d_call: -; v_call: TRBV11-2; clone_size: few; j_call: TRBJ1-3; cdr3_nt: TGTGCCAGCAGCTCGGGGTGGGGCTCTGGAAACACCATATATTTT; cdr3_aa: CASSSGWGSGNTIYF
cdr3_length: 14; d_call: -; v_call: TRBV11-1; clone_size: -; j_call: TRBJ1-1; cdr3_nt: TGTGCCAGCAGCTTATCGGGGGGAGGCACTGAAGCTTTCTTT; cdr3_aa: CASSLSGGGTEAFF
cdr3_length: 18; d_call: -; v_call: TRBV7-2; clone_size: -; j_call: TRBJ2-5; cdr3_nt: TGTGCCAGCAGCTCCCCGGTGGTGGGAGCCATTTTAGAAGAGACCCAGTACTTC; cdr3_aa: CASSSPVVGAILEETQYF
cdr3_length: 15; d_call: -; v_call: TRBV5-6; clone_size: -; j_call: TRBJ2-1; cdr3_nt: TGTGCCAGCAGCCCACAGGACAGATCCTACAATGAGCAGTTCTTC; cdr3_aa: CASSPQDRSYNEQFF
cdr3_length: 15; d_call: -; v_call: TRBV4-2; clone_size: -; j_call: TRBJ2-1; cdr3_nt: TGTGCCAGCAGCCAAGTTGGCGGCCCTGGGAATGAGCAGTTCTTC; cdr3_aa: CASSQVGGPGNEQFF
cdr3_length: 15; d_call: -; v_call: TRBV7-9; clone_size: -; j_call: TRBJ2-7; cdr3_nt: TGTGCCAGCAGCTCCTGGGCCGGCACCTCCTACGAGCAGTACTTC; cdr3_aa: CASSSWAGTSYEQYF
cdr3_length: 13; d_call: -; v_call: TRBV15; clone_size: -; j_call: TRBJ2-7; cdr3_nt: TGTGCCACCAGCAGGCCCGGTGGGAGCGAGCAGTACTTC; cdr3_aa: CATSRPGGSEQYF
cdr3_length: 13; d_call: -; v_call: TRBV19; clone_size: -; j_call: TRBJ2-7; cdr3_nt: TGTGCCAGTAGCATCACAGGGTCCTACGAGCAGTACTTC; cdr3_aa: CASSITGSYEQYF
cdr3_length: 14; d_call: -; v_call: TRBV7-6; clone_size: -; j_call: TRBJ2-7; cdr3_nt: TGTGCCAGCAGCTTAGGGGTAGGGGCCTACGAGCAGTACTTC; cdr3_aa: CASSLGVGAYEQYF
cdr3_length: 13; d_call: -; v_call: TRBV30; clone_size: -; j_call: TRBJ2-1; cdr3_nt: TGTGCCTGGAGTGCCGGCGGGGTAGGTGAGCAGTTCTTC; cdr3_aa: CAWSAGGVGEQFF
cdr3_length: 14; d_call: TRBD1; v_call: TRBV27; clone_size: -; j_call: TRBJ2-7; cdr3_nt: TGTGCCAGCAGGGAAACGGGACAGATATACGAGCAGTACTTC; cdr3_aa: CASRETGQIYEQYF
cdr3_length: 14; d_call: -; v_call: TRBV7-2; clone_size: -; j_call: TRBJ1-3; cdr3_nt: TGTGCCAGCAGCATTTTGGGGGGTGGAAACACCATATATTTT; cdr3_aa: CASSILGGGNTIYF
cdr3_length: 15; d_call: TRBD1; v_call: TRBV10-2; clone_size: once; j_call: TRBJ2-7; cdr3_nt: TGCGCCAGCAGTGACGCCGGGACAGGGGCCTACGAGCAGTACTTC; cdr3_aa: CASSDAGTGAYEQYF
cdr3_length: 14; d_call: -; v_call: TRBV7-2; clone_size: -; j_call: TRBJ1-1; cdr3_nt: TGTGCCAGCAGCGTCGAGGTGGGTTTCACTGAAGCTTTCTTT; cdr3_aa: CASSVEVGFTEAFF
cdr3_length: 12; d_call: -; v_call: TRBV6-1; clone_size: few; j_call: TRBJ2-3; cdr3_nt: TGTGCCAGCAGCCTGGGCGGGGATACGCAGTATTTT; cdr3_aa: CASSLGGDTQYF
cdr3_length: 14; d_call: TRBD1; v_call: TRBV6-5; clone_size: -; j_call: TRBJ2-2; cdr3_nt: TGTGCCAGCACCTGGACAGGGGGCACCGGGGAGCTGTTTTTT; cdr3_aa: CASTWTGGTGELFF
cdr3_length: 13; d_call: -; v_call: TRBV9; clone_size: -; j_call: TRBJ2-7; cdr3_nt: TGTGCCAGCAGCGTAGGGCCACCCTACGAGCAGTACTTC; cdr3_aa: CASSVGPPYEQYF
cdr3_length: 14; d_call: TRBD1; v_call: TRBV5-1; clone_size: -; j_call: TRBJ2-7; cdr3_nt: TGCGCCAGCAACTCCCAGGGGGCGAGAAACGAGCAGTACTTC; cdr3_aa: CASNSQGARNEQYF
cdr3_length: 18; d_call: -; v_call: TRBV13; clone_size: -; j_call: TRBJ2-6; cdr3_nt: TGTGCCAGCAGGCAATCCGGGAGACGGAGCTCTGGGGCCAACGTCCTGACTTTC; cdr3_aa: CASRQSGRRSSGANVLTF
cdr3_length: 14; d_call: -; v_call: TRBV18; clone_size: -; j_call: TRBJ1-1; cdr3_nt: TGTGCCAGCTCACCCCGAGGAGAGAACACTGAAGCTTTCTTT; cdr3_aa: CASSPRGENTEAFF
cdr3_length: 15; d_call: -; v_call: TRBV4-3; clone_size: -; j_call: TRBJ1-6; cdr3_nt: TGCGCCAGCAGCCAAGATCGGGAGTTGGGTTCACCCCTCCACTTT; cdr3_aa: CASSQDRELGSPLHF
cdr3_length: 17; d_call: -; v_call: TRBV5-1; clone_size: -; j_call: TRBJ2-5; cdr3_nt: TGCGCCAGCAGCTTTAATCAAGTGGGGGGAGGTGGCGAGACCCAGTACTTC; cdr3_aa: CASSFNQVGGGGETQYF
cdr3_length: 14; d_call: TRBD2; v_call: TRBV19; clone_size: -; j_call: TRBJ2-3; cdr3_nt: TGTGCCAGCAAGCTGCTAGCGGGCACAGATACGCAGTATTTT; cdr3_aa: CASKLLAGTDTQYF
cdr3_length: 18; d_call: -; v_call: TRBV19; clone_size: once; j_call: TRBJ2-3; cdr3_nt: TGTGCCAGTAGTACAAAACCTCCTAGACTAGTAGGGGCAGATACGCAGTATTTT; cdr3_aa: CASSTKPPRLVGADTQYF
cdr3_length: 16; d_call: TRBD2; v_call: TRBV30; clone_size: -; j_call: TRBJ2-7; cdr3_nt: TGTGCCTGGAGACTAGCGGGGGGATATGAGAATTACGAGCAGTACTTC; cdr3_aa: CAWRLAGGYENYEQYF
cdr3_length: 15; d_call: -; v_call: TRBV7-8; clone_size: -; j_call: TRBJ2-2; cdr3_nt: TGTGCCAGCAGCTTCGGACAGATGGGCACCGGGGAGCTGTTTTTT; cdr3_aa: CASSFGQMGTGELFF
cdr3_length: 14; d_call: -; v_call: TRBV5-1; clone_size: -; j_call: TRBJ2-5; cdr3_nt: TGCGCCAGCAGCTTGGGTCTCCCTTTCGGGACCCAGTACTTC; cdr3_aa: CASSLGLPFGTQYF
cdr3_length: 17; d_call: -; v_call: TRBV7-2; clone_size: -; j_call: TRBJ2-3; cdr3_nt: TGTGCCAGCAGCCGCCCCGGGGGGCGGGGTTACGCGGATACGCAGTATTTT; cdr3_aa: CASSRPGGRGYADTQYF
cdr3_length: 13; d_call: -; v_call: TRBV27; clone_size: -; j_call: TRBJ1-2; cdr3_nt: TGTGCCAGCAGTTCAGGAGGGTATCGTGGCTACACCTTC; cdr3_aa: CASSSGGYRGYTF
cdr3_length: 14; d_call: TRBD1; v_call: TRBV7-9; clone_size: once; j_call: TRBJ2-7; cdr3_nt: TGTGCCAGCAGCCAAAGGGACAGGGCCTACGAGCAGTACTTC; cdr3_aa: CASSQRDRAYEQYF
cdr3_length: 13; d_call: -; v_call: TRBV9; clone_size: once; j_call: TRBJ1-2; cdr3_nt: TGTGCCAGCAGTTTCACAGGAAACTATGGCTACACCTTC; cdr3_aa: CASSFTGNYGYTF
cdr3_length: 14; d_call: -; v_call: TRBV5-1; clone_size: -; j_call: TRBJ2-5; cdr3_nt: TGCGCCAGCAGCCGCACGGGACAAGGGGAGACCCAGTACTTC; cdr3_aa: CASSRTGQGETQYF
cdr3_length: 16; d_call: TRBD1; v_call: TRBV25-1; clone_size: -; j_call: TRBJ1-1; cdr3_nt: TGTGCCAGCAGTGCCGAGACAGGGGTTCTCGGCACTGAAGCTTTCTTT; cdr3_aa: CASSAETGVLGTEAFF